What follows describes a single TCR beta chain. Its cognate antigen has yet to be identified. Base qualities are not recorded, but no much larger clone differs from it by a single base. Participants in the prospective study were enrolled through a virtual design, were aged roughly 18 to 90 years, and lived in about 25 United States geographic areas. In the prospective study, participants were assigned to cohorts based on the clinical history participants reported in a screening survey and a study questionnaire. ImmuneRACE Cohort 3 recovered participants were defined by two consecutive negative NP/OP PCR tests, healthcare professional clearance, or symptom resolution. In the prospective study, mobile phlebotomists collected whole blood, serum and a nasopharyngeal or oropharyngeal swab from each participant. Additional blood draws and questionnaires over an approximately two-month period could optionally be provided by prospective study participants. Prospective study blood samples were shipped either frozen or at room temperature before DNA extraction.

TCRbeta CDR3 regions were amplified from genomic DNA using the immunoSEQ Assay, a bias-controlled multiplex PCR. On the study's bioinformatics: The number of nucleated cells in each sample was estimated by amplification of reference gene primers within the assay. To quantify the absolute abundance of each unique TCRbeta CDR3 rearrangement, sequence reads were collapsed and filtered. For each sample, productive Simpson clonality was calculated as the square root of Simpson's diversity index over productive rearrangements. TCRdb carries this immuneACCESS record with in-frame sequences only. Its versions omit some clonotypes, under half of them owing to an unresolved V gene in the studies checked, with the rest unexplained. The DNA was the basis for D and trimming; V, J and clone size are from that table. This sample has fewer than 350,000 clones in its table, and around 90% of those were observed once. Approximately 1.5% of the sample goes to the ten largest clones.

These data come from a study of blood T cell repertoires in COVID-19 (dated by TCRdb to between 2020 and 2021). Context from the whole study: Samples covering the acute and convalescent phases of COVID-19 were provided by collaborators in the United States, Italy and Spain. The material from the prospective study consisted of cDNA or gDNA derived from T cells, B-cell-depleted T cells, or PBMCs. Deeply sampled blood TCRbeta repertoires from subjects exposed to, actively infected with, or recovered from COVID-19 were included in the dataset. The repertoires were released in a freely available public database meant as a resource for research on the immune response to SARS-CoV-2. The samples were drawn from two sources: the first 160 participants of the ongoing ImmuneRACE study, and 950 to 1,500 subjects contributed by 6 global collaborators. Nearly every sample came with metadata listing a de-identified subject ID, COVID-19 status, age in years and sex. Where available, HLA class I and class II types were obtained from metadata supplied by the sample provider rather than from assay-based typing.

Trimming removed 3 bases from V and 4 bases from J, leaving 4 bases between the germline ends. Sequences SGHDT (CDR1) and YYEEEE (CDR2) are obtained from the germline V gene. CDR3 length: 11 amino acids, cysteine to phenylalanine. Only the CDR3 part of the read is kept: 33 bases, read in frame from the first base. Here is what the overall study found, with its caveats: The amount of clinical and demographic metadata varied by source and participant and was provided uncurated.

The chain employs TRBV5-6 and TRBJ1-2; the D segment cannot be called with confidence. Sequenced sample: PBMCs or T cells enriched from blood (not recorded which). This receptor was taken from a woman aged 35 to 49 who had recovered from COVID-19. The bases read TGTGCCAGCAGCTCCGGCTATGGCTACACCTTC. This codes for CASSSGYGYTF.